One sample yielded the 27 T cell receptor beta chains listed below, sequenced in a study of T-cell reconstitution after alpha-beta-depleted transplantation in children. It was with unique molecular identifiers that the TCRbeta library was prepared. Each CDR3 protein is one row after TCRdb ran MiXCR on the PCR reads. The sample contains just over 950,000 distinct CDR3 sequences, about 29% of which appear only once. The sequencing used PBMCs, mostly from graft donor cells, collected 360 days after TCRalphabeta/CD19-depleted stem cell transplant. These receptor sequences come from a boy younger than two who had a stem cell transplant for SCID, so the T cells may come from the graft donor.

The sample holds a few counts of this clonotype. The CDR3 reads CASSQDGAGGNTIYF. DNA of the CDR3: TGTGCCAGCAGCCAAGATGGGGCTGGGGGAAACACCATATATTTT. The V and J genes are TRBV4-2 and TRBJ1-3, with a weak D call TRBD1 (5 bases). Germline V gene data show CDR1 as LGHNA and CDR2 as YNFKEQ. Trimming removed 0 bases from V and 4 bases from J, with 10 bases in between. There are 15 residues in the CDR3.

The J gene is TRBJ1-6, the V gene TRBV5-1, with a tentative D call TRBD1 (6 bases). V was clipped by 3 bases and J by 5 bases, with 15 bases between them. The CDR3 runs to 16 residues. CDR1 is SGHRS, CDR2 YFSETQ, per germline. The CDR3 nucleotides are TGCGCCAGCAGCTCCGAACCGCGGGGGCATAATTCACCCCTCCACTTT. This translates into CASSSEPRGHNSPLHF.

The V gene is TRBV15, the J gene TRBJ2-3, with 7 bases identical to TRBD1. Germline V lookup: CDR1 LNHNV, CDR2 YYDKDF (reference sequence). Trimming took 0 bases from V and 0 from J; bases not matched to a gene: 9. There are 18 residues in the CDR3. CDR3: CATSRDLQGTVSTDTQYF. The CDR3 DNA reads as TGTGCCACCAGCAGAGATCTCCAGGGGACAGTTAGCACAGATACGCAGTATTTT.

The chain joins TRBV4-3 to TRBJ2-7; TRBD2 might be the D (6 bases). This CDR3 has 19 amino acids. V lost 1 base to trimming and J lost 6 bases, with 28 bases between them. Germline CDR1 reads LGHNA; CDR2 reads YSLEER. The CDR3 reads CASSQGFVGREWGECEQYF. The CDR3 DNA follows: TGCGCCAGCAGCCAAGGTTTCGTGGGCAGGGAATGGGGGGAATGCGAGCAGTACTTC.

This clonotype appeared a few times. The rearrangement links TRBV7-8 to TRBJ2-3; TRBD1 matches at 9 bases. The CDR3 has 16 amino acids. With V trimmed by 0 bases and J by 1 base, 2 bases remained unmatched. Germline CDR1 reads SGHVS; CDR2 reads FQNEAQ. Here the CDR3 reads CASSLAWDRGTDTQYF. The CDR3 nucleotides are TGTGCCAGCAGCTTAGCGTGGGACAGGGGCACAGATACGCAGTATTTT.

V and J are TRBV5-1 and TRBJ1-1; TRBD1 might be the D (5 bases). V lost 1 base to trimming and J lost 0 bases, with 13 bases between them. CDR3 length equals 16 residues. Germline V gene data show CDR1 as SGHRS and CDR2 as YFSETQ. In DNA, the CDR3 is TGCGCCAGCAGCTTGAGGACAACAAACTTGAACACTGAAGCTTTCTTT. It is translated as CASSLRTTNLNTEAFF.

In its sample, this clonotype was seen a few times. The genes are TRBV5-1 and TRBJ2-3, with D hard to call. CDR3 size: 18 residues. The germline V gene has CDR1 SGHRS and CDR2 YFSETQ. Deletions cut 8 bases from V and 1 base from J, with 26 bases between. CDR3 residues: CASTYGDRIRLGTDTQYF. The CDR3 coding sequence is TGCGCCAGTACCTACGGAGACCGAATCCGTTTGGGCACAGATACGCAGTATTTT.

A single count supports this clonotype. The chain combines TRBV12-3 or TRBV12-4 with TRBJ1-2, with TRBD1 matching over 7 bases. The J segment lost 0 bases and the V segment lost 5 bases, leaving 6 bases of the junction unmatched. This CDR3 is 15 amino acids long. The CDR3 here is CASSGTEGANYGYTF. The DNA for the CDR3 is TGTGCCAGCAGTGGGACAGAGGGTGCTAACTATGGCTACACCTTC.

This clonotype was seen once. The rearrangement links TRBV5-1 to TRBJ2-2, with a possible D match to TRBD2 (6 bases). V lost 0 bases to trimming and J lost 3 bases, with 12 bases between them. Germline V CDR1 and CDR2: SGHRS, YFSETQ. The CDR3 loop spans 16 amino acids. In DNA form, the CDR3 reads TGCGCCAGCAGCTTGGCCCTAGCGCGGGACACCGGGGAGCTGTTTTTT. Its translation: CASSLALARDTGELFF.

This clonotype has only a few counts. V usage is TRBV5-5 and J usage is TRBJ2-7, with 8 bases lining up with TRBD1. Germline trimming cut 7 bases from V and 2 bases from J; bases unmatched to any gene: 8. CDR1 and CDR2 (germline): SGHKS, YYEKEE (reference sequence). The CDR3 runs 14 residues. This CDR3 is CASAPGQGPYEQYF. DNA of the CDR3: TGTGCCAGCGCCCCCGGACAGGGTCCCTACGAGCAGTACTTC.

With respect to this clonotype: Because the CDR3 is missing its conserved closing phenylalanine or tryptophan, this is likely a read error. The J gene is TRBJ1-2, the V gene TRBV28; D not certain. Germline loops: CDR1 MDHEN, CDR2 SYDVKM. V was cut by 8 bases and J by 4 bases, with 11 bases left in between. The CDR3 extends over 12 amino acids. The CDR3 DNA reads as TGTGCCAGCGTTCTCCCCGGCTATGGCTACACCTGC. This gives the protein CASVLPGYGYTC.

The J gene is TRBJ2-5, the V gene TRBV4-3; 7 positions agree with TRBD2. The CDR3 sequence is 15 residues long. Germline CDR1 LGHNA, CDR2 YSLEER. The V segment lost 0 bases and the J segment 5 bases; nucleotides outside the gene matches: 6. The CDR3 nucleotides are TGCGCCAGCAGCCAAGATCTGCGGGGGAGGGAGACCCAGTACTTC. Encoded protein: CASSQDLRGRETQYF.

This chain connects TRBV7-2 to TRBJ2-4, with a weak D call TRBD2 (6 bases). Trimming cost V 5 bases and J 0 bases, with 14 bases left between them. This CDR3 spans 16 amino acids. Germline V lookup: CDR1 SGHTA, CDR2 FQGNSA. The CDR3 DNA follows: TGTGCCAGCAGCCCTCCCGGACTACTAGCCAAAAACATTCAGTACTTC. It translates to CASSPPGLLAKNIQYF.

In this sample, this clonotype turned up a few times. CDR3 bases: TGTGCCAGCAGCTTAGGTTGGAGTAGCGGGGGTTTCCAGTACTTC. Encoded protein: CASSLGWSSGGFQYF. The rearrangement uses TRBV7-9 and TRBJ2-5, with TRBD2 identical over 9 bases. CDR3 length equals 15 residues. Trimming at V came to 1 base and at J to 10 bases, leaving 10 bases not matched to a gene. The germline V gene has CDR1 SEHNR and CDR2 FQNEAQ (reference sequence). Looking up the rest from reference TRBV7-9 and TRBJ2-5 gives the full variable domain: DTGVSQNPRHKITKRGQNVTFRCDPISEHNRLYWYRQTLGQGPEFLTYFQNEAQLEKSRLLSDRFSAERPKGSFSTLEIQRTEQGDSAMYLCASSLGWSSGGFQYFGPGTRLLVL.

The V and J genes are TRBV7-2 and TRBJ2-7, with D possibly matching TRBD1 (6 bases). Germline V gene data show CDR1 as SGHTA and CDR2 as FQGNSA. V was cut by 1 base and J by 6 bases, with 10 bases left in between. The CDR3 is 13 amino acids. CDR3 in amino acids: CASSLGDKPEQYF. CDR3 nucleotides: TGTGCCAGCAGCTTAGGGGACAAGCCCGAGCAGTACTTC.

V gene TRBV5-4 combines with J gene TRBJ1-5, with a possible D match to TRBD1 (6 bases). The CDR3 sequence is 16 residues long. The V end was cut by 2 bases, the J end by 8 bases, with 20 bases between. CDR1 SGHNT and CDR2 YYREEE come from the germline V gene (reference sequence). CDR3 sequence reads: CASSLRTVLSGEPQHF. In DNA form, the CDR3 reads TGTGCCAGCAGCTTACGGACAGTCCTTTCGGGGGAGCCCCAGCATTTT.

The CDR3 here is CASSPGGRETEAFF. The CDR3 DNA reads TGTGCCAGCAGCCCAGGGGGCCGGGAAACTGAAGCTTTCTTT. The chain uses TRBV7-6 and TRBJ1-1, with TRBD1 identical over 8 bases. The CDR3 length is 14 residues. V lost 5 bases and J lost 5; bases outside the gene matches: 7. Germline CDR1 is SGHVS and CDR2 is FNYEAQ.

This sequence joins TRBV20-1 and TRBJ1-4; D is ambiguous. From germline, CDR1 is DFQATT and CDR2 SNEGSKA (reference sequence). V shed 3 bases and J shed 4 bases, with 15 bases lying between them. The CDR3 loop spans 15 amino acids. CDR3 sequence (DNA): TGCAGTGCTAGTACGGCCCCAGCCTTTAATGAAAAACTGTTTTTT. As protein: CSASTAPAFNEKLFF.

This clonotype has only one observation. The gene calls are TRBV7-9 and TRBJ2-7, with 7 bases fitting TRBD1. CDR1 is SEHNR and CDR2 is FQNEAQ in the germline V gene (reference sequence). The J segment lost 0 bases and the V segment lost 6 bases, leaving 8 bases of the junction unmatched. The CDR3 has 15 residues. The chain's CDR3 is CASSRQTGSSYEQYF. For the CDR3, the DNA is TGTGCCAGCAGTCGGCAGACAGGGAGCTCCTACGAGCAGTACTTC. Combining the CDR3 with reference TRBV7-9 and TRBJ2-7 gives the whole variable domain DTGVSQNPRHKITKRGQNVTFRCDPISEHNRLYWYRQTLGQGPEFLTYFQNEAQLEKSRLLSDRFSAERPKGSFSTLEIQRTEQGDSAMYLCASSRQTGSSYEQYFGPGTRLTVT.

This chain links TRBV11-2 with TRBJ2-7; 8 bases line up with TRBD1. This CDR3 region has 15 residues. In germline, CDR1 is SGHAT, CDR2 FQNNGV. V lost 3 bases and J lost 1; bases outside the gene matches: 5. The DNA for the CDR3 is TGTGCCAGCAGCTTCCTTTGGACAGGGTCCTACGAGCAGTACTTC. Its protein is CASSFLWTGSYEQYF.

V is TRBV12-3 or TRBV12-4 and J is TRBJ2-5; the match to TRBD1 covers 8 bases. With V trimmed by 6 bases and J by 3 bases, 15 bases remained unmatched. There are 17 residues in the CDR3. CDR3 DNA sequence: TGTGCCAGCAGCCATCCCTCTCAGGGGGCAGGGAAAGAGACCCAGTACTTC. It yields the protein CASSHPSQGAGKETQYF.

This clonotype has only one observation. Here the CDR3 DNA reads TGTGCCAGCAGTTCCGTCCGGAGCTACGAGCAGTACTTC. Its translation is CASSSVRSYEQYF. V and J are TRBV12-3 or TRBV12-4 and TRBJ2-7; no firm D call. V lost 4 bases, J lost 3 bases, and 10 bases lay in between. This CDR3 is built from 13 residues.

Many counts were recorded for this clonotype. V gene TRBV14 combines with J gene TRBJ2-2; 7 bases match TRBD1. The CDR3 spans 15 residues. V shed 4 bases, J shed 1 base, and the junction held 3 bases outside the gene matches. Germline loops: CDR1 SGHDN, CDR2 FVKESK. The CDR3 DNA is TGTGCCAGCAGCCCGTGGACAGGGAACACCGGGGAGCTGTTTTTT. This translates into CASSPWTGNTGELFF.

In this sample, this clonotype turned up a few times. The genes are TRBV28 and TRBJ2-5, with D perhaps being TRBD1 or TRBD2 (5 bases each). Per germline, CDR1 MDHEN and CDR2 SYDVKM. The CDR3 extends over 14 amino acids. V lost 7 bases and J lost 1, with 13 bases in between. CDR3 bases: TGTGCCAGCACGGTGGGGGTGGCCCAAGAGACCCAGTACTTC. This sequence encodes CASTVGVAQETQYF. The full variable domain, rest sourced from reference TRBV28 and TRBJ2-5, is DVKVTQSSRYLVKRTGEKVFLECVQDMDHENMFWYRQDPGLGLRLIYFSYDVKMKEKGDIPEGYSVSREKKERFSLILESASTNQTSMYLCASTVGVAQETQYFGPGTRLLVL.

The chain couples TRBV5-1 to TRBJ2-2; D may correspond to TRBD1 or TRBD2 (5 bases each). CDR1 is SGHRS and CDR2 is YFSETQ in the germline V gene. The CDR3 is 14 amino acids. V shed 4 bases and J shed 5 bases, with 12 bases lying between them. CDR3 protein: CASSRGRPTGELFF. In DNA, the CDR3 is TGCGCCAGCAGCAGGGGACGGCCGACCGGGGAGCTGTTTTTT.

This clonotype showed up many times. This chain links TRBV12-3 or TRBV12-4 with TRBJ1-1, with 8 bases fitting TRBD1. V dropped 5 bases and J dropped 8; count of bases not matched to a gene: 4. CDR3 length equals 12 residues. The CDR3 sequence is CASSIRTGEAFF. CDR3 coding DNA: TGTGCCAGCAGTATCAGGACAGGGGAAGCTTTCTTT.

The chain couples TRBV6-4 to TRBJ1-6; D may be TRBD1 (5 bases). Looked up from germline, CDR1 is MRHNA and CDR2 is SNTAGT. Trimming removed 5 bases from V and 8 bases from J, with 10 bases in between. This CDR3 is built from 13 residues. CDR3 DNA sequence: TGTGCCAGCAGTAGACAGAAAGATTCACCCCTCCACTTT. Protein: CASSRQKDSPLHF.